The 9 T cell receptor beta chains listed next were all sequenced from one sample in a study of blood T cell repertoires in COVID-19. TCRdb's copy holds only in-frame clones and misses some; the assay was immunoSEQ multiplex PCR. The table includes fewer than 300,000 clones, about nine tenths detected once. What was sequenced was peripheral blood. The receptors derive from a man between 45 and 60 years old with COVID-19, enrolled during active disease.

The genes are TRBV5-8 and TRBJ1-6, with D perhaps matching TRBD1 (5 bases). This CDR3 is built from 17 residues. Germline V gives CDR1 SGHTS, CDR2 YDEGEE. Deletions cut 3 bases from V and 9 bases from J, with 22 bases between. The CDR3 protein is CASSSEGASDVRSPLHF. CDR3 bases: TGTGCCAGCAGCTCCGAAGGGGCCTCGGACGTTCGTTCACCCCTCCACTTT.

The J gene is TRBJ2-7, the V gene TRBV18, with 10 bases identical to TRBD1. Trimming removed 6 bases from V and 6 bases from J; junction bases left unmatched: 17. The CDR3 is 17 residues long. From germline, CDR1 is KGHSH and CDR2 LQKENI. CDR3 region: CASSTGTLRDRGGEQYF. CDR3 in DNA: TGTGCCAGCTCTACGGGTACCCTCCGGGACAGGGGAGGCGAGCAGTACTTC.

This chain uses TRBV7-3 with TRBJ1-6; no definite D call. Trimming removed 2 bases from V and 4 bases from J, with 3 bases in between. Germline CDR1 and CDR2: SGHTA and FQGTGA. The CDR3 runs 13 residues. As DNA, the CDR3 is TGTGCCAGCAGCTTAGAGTATAATTCACCCCTCCACTTT. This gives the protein CASSLEYNSPLHF.

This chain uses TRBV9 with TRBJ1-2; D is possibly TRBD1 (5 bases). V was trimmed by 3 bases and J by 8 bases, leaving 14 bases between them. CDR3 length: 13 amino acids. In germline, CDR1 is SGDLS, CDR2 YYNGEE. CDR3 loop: CASSDRSPGGYTF. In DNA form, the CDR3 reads TGTGCCAGCAGCGATAGGTCCCCAGGGGGCTACACCTTC.

The DNA of the CDR3 is TGCGCCAGCAGCATGCTCATGCGGACTAGCGGGACGAACACCGGGGAGCTGTTTTTT. The encoded protein is CASSMLMRTSGTNTGELFF. V is TRBV5-1 and J is TRBJ2-2; 12 positions match TRBD2. The germline V gene encodes CDR1 SGHRS and CDR2 YFSETQ. The CDR3 sequence is 19 residues long. V lost 4 bases, J lost 0 bases, and 10 bases stayed unmatched.

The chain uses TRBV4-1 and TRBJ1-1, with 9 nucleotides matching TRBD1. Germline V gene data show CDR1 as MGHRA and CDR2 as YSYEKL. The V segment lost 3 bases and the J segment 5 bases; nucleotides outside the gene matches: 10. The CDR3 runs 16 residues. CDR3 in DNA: TGCGCCAGCAGCCAGCAGGACAGGGGCGGTGGAACTGAAGCTTTCTTT. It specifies CASSQQDRGGGTEAFF.

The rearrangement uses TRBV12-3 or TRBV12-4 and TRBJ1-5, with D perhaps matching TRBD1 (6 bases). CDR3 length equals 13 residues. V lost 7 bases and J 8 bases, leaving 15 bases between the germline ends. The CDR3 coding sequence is TGTGCCAGCACGACGGGGGGGCGGGAGCCCCAGCATTTT. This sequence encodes CASTTGGREPQHF.

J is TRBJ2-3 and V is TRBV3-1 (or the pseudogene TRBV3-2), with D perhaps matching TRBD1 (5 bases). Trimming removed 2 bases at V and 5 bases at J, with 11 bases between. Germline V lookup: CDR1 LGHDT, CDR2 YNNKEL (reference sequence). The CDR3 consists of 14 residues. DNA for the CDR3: TGTGCCAGCAGCCAACAATATAGGGGAGATACGCAGTATTTT. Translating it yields CASSQQYRGDTQYF.

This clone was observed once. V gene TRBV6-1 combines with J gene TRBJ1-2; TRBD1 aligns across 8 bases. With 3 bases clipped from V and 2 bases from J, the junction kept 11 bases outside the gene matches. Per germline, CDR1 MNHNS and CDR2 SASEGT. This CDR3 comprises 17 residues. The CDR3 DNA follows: TGTGCCAGCAGTGACAGACAGGGGACCCGGAAGAACTATGGCTACACCTTC. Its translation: CASSDRQGTRKNYGYTF.